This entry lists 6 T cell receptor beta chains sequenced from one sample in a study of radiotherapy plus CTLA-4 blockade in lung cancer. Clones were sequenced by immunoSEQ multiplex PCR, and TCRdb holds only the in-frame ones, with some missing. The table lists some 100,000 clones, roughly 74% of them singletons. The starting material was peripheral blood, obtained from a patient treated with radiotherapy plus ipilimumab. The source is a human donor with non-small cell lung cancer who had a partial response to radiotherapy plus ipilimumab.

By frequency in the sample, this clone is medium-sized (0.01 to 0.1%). CDR3 nucleotides: TGTGCCAGCAGGCCGGGGTTTAGCACAGATACGCAGTATTTT. Translated, it gives CASRPGFSTDTQYF. The chain couples TRBV7-9 to TRBJ2-3; D possibly corresponds to TRBD2 (5 bases). CDR1 SEHNR and CDR2 FQNEAQ come from the germline V gene (reference sequence). V lost 6 bases and J 0 bases, leaving 10 bases between the germline ends. The CDR3 is 14 amino acids.

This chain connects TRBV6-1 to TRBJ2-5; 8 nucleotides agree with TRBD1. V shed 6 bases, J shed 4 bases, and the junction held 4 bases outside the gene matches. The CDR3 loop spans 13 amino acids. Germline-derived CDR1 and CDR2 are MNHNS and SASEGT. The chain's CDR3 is CASSSDRGETQYF. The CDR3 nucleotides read TGTGCCAGCAGCAGTGACAGGGGAGAGACCCAGTACTTC.

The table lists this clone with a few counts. The CDR3 region is CASSQETGNYGYTF. In DNA, the CDR3 is TGTGCCAGCAGCCAGGAGACAGGGAACTATGGCTACACCTTC. The rearrangement links TRBV7-8 to TRBJ1-2; 7 positions agree with TRBD1. CDR1 and CDR2 from the germline V gene are SGHVS and FQNEAQ. CDR3 length: 14 amino acids. V dropped 5 bases and J dropped 2; count of bases not matched to a gene: 5.

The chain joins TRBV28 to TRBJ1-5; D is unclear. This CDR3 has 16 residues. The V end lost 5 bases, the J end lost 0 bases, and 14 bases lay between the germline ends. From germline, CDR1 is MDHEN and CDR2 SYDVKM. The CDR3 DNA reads TGTGCCAGCAGTCCGGGTACGTACACTAGCAATCAGCCCCAGCATTTT. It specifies CASSPGTYTSNQPQHF.

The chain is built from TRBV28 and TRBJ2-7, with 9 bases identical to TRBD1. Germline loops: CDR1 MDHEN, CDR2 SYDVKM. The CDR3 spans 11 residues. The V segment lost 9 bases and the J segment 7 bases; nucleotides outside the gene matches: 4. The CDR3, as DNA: TGTGCCAGTCGAGGGACAGGGGAGCAGTACGTC. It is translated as CASRGTGEQYV.

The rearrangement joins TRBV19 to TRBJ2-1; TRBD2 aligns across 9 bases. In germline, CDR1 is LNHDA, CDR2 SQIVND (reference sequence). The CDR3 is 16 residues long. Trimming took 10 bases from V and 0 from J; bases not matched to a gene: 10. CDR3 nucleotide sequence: TGTGCCACGACGATTAGCGGGAGATACTCCTACAATGAGCAGTTCTTC. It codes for CATTISGRYSYNEQFF.